This T cell receptor beta chain stems from a study of blood T cell repertoires in COVID-19 (dated by TCRdb to 2020 to 2022). Describing the broader study: Collaborator samples came from the United States, Italy and Spain and covered acute and convalescent phases of COVID-19. The prospective study material was composed of cDNA or gDNA derived from T cells, B-cell-depleted T cells, or PBMCs. Deeply sampled blood TCRbeta repertoires from subjects exposed to, actively infected with, or recovered from COVID-19 were included in the dataset. A freely available public database, intended as a resource for researchers studying the immune response to SARS-CoV-2, is where the repertoires were released. The samples were drawn from two sources: the first 160 participants of the ongoing ImmuneRACE study, and fewer than 1,500 subjects contributed by 6 global collaborators. A de-identified subject ID, COVID-19 status, age in years and sex were almost always included in the sample metadata. Where available, HLA class I and class II types were taken from metadata supplied by the sample provider and were not determined by assay-based typing.

Each collaborating institution followed its own protocols to collect whole blood in K2EDTA tubes. For TCRbeta analysis, collaborator samples were shipped as frozen whole blood, as isolated PBMCs, or as DNA extracted from either sample type. Remarks on this clone: This receptor's antigen is unknown. It has no much larger one-base neighbor in the sample; base qualities were not kept.

TCRbeta CDR3 regions were amplified from genomic DNA by means of the immunoSEQ Assay, a bias-controlled multiplex PCR. Per the original workflow: Within the assay, amplification of reference gene primers was used to estimate how many nucleated cells each sample contained. To quantify the absolute abundance of each unique TCRbeta CDR3 rearrangement, sequence reads were collapsed and filtered. Productive Simpson clonality was computed per sample as the square root of Simpson's diversity index over productive rearrangements. Held by TCRdb, this immuneACCESS table contains in-frame sequences only and omits some clones. Under half of the omission traces to an unresolved V gene where checked; the cause of the rest is unknown. That table supplies the V and J calls and clone size; D and trimming were determined from the DNA. Here the sample has roughly 250,000 clones; approximately 90% occur a single time. The ten most abundant clones make up 0.75% to 0.9% of the sample.

The investigation overall reported the following: Clinical and demographic metadata were provided uncurated, with the amount varying by source and participant.

This receptor was identified in a man aged 30 to 39 with acute or convalescent COVID-19. Sequenced input: peripheral blood.

The CDR3 is CASSQGGVTDTQYF. The bases read TGTGCCAGCTCACAGGGGGGGGTCACAGATACGCAGTATTTT. This chain joins TRBV18 to TRBJ2-3; the best D guess is TRBD2, with 7 bases matching. V loses 4 bases, J loses 2 bases, and the germline ends lie 10 bases apart. Inclusive of the bounding cysteine and phenylalanine, the CDR3 is 14 residues long. Only the CDR3 DNA stays, 42 bases, in frame from base 1. CDR1 KGHSH and CDR2 LQKENI were looked up in the germline V gene.